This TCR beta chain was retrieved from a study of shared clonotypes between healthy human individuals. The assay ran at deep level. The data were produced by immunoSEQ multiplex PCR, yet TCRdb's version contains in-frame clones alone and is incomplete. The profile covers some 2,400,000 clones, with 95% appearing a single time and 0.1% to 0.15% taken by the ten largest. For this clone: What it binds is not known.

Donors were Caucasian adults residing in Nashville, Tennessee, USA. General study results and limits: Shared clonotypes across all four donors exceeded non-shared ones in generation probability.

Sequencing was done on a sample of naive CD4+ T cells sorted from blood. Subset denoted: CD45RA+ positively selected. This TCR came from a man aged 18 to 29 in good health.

CDR3 amino acids: CASSANMNSPLHF. CDR3 nucleotide sequence: TGCGCCAGCAGCGCCAATATGAATTCACCCCTCCACTTT. V gene TRBV5-1 combines with J gene TRBJ1-6; D not certain. Trimming removed 4 bases at V and 7 bases at J, with 9 bases between. The V gene's germline CDR1 is SGHRS and CDR2 YFSETQ. The CDR3 covers 13 residues.